Shown below are 26 T cell receptor beta chains from a single sample sequenced in a study of blood T cell repertoires in COVID-19. Profiled with immunoSEQ multiplex PCR; TCRdb holds only in-frame clones, not every one. The repertoire holds approximately 140,000 clones, with 84% as singletons. The sequencing input was peripheral blood. These receptors originate from a woman over 75 in a cohort sampled during active or convalescent COVID-19.

The rearrangement links TRBV5-1 to TRBJ2-2; a weak D match, TRBD2 (6 bases). V shed 0 bases and J shed 5 bases, with 11 bases lying between them. The CDR3 runs to 15 residues. The V gene's germline CDR1 is SGHRS and CDR2 YFSETQ. The CDR3 DNA reads TGCGCCAGCAGCTTGGAAAGGCTAGCGACCGGGGAGCTGTTTTTT. It translates to CASSLERLATGELFF.

This chain joins TRBV6-6 and TRBJ1-2, with a weak D call TRBD1 (6 bases). Per germline, CDR1 MNHNY and CDR2 SVGAGI (reference sequence). The CDR3 spans 14 residues. Trimming took off 5 bases at V and 5 bases at J, with 15 bases between the two ends. The CDR3 is CASSRQAEIYGYTF. The CDR3 nucleotides are TGTGCCAGCAGTAGACAGGCGGAAATATATGGCTACACCTTC.

The chain has TRBV5-6 and TRBJ2-1; 8 nucleotides line up with TRBD2. CDR1 and CDR2 (germline): SGHDT, YYEEEE. The V gene end was trimmed by 1 base and the J gene end by 0 bases; junction bases not matched to a gene: 6. This CDR3 has 17 residues. The CDR3, as DNA: TGTGCCAGCAGCTTGTGGCTAGCGGGCAGCTCCTACAATGAGCAGTTCTTC. Protein: CASSLWLAGSSYNEQFF.

V is TRBV7-2 and J is TRBJ2-7; D is perhaps TRBD2 (5 bases). Trimming left V 5 bases short and J 2 bases short, with 16 bases between. The germline V gene has CDR1 SGHTA and CDR2 FQGNSA. The CDR3 loop spans 15 amino acids. CDR3 in amino acids: CASSQRTGLAYEQYV. CDR3 nucleotide sequence: TGTGCCAGCAGCCAAAGGACGGGGTTGGCCTACGAGCAGTACGTC.

J is TRBJ1-1 and V is TRBV30, with TRBD1 as a possible D gene (5 bases). Germline-derived CDR1 and CDR2 are GTSNPN and SVGIG (reference sequence). CDR3 size: 13 residues. Trimming took 4 bases from V and 2 from J, leaving 11 bases between them. CDR3 loop: CAWIWGGNTEAFF. Here the CDR3 DNA reads TGTGCCTGGATTTGGGGGGGTAACACTGAAGCTTTCTTT.

This clone appeared a few times. The V and J genes are TRBV3-1 (or the pseudogene TRBV3-2) and TRBJ2-1, with 9 bases that match TRBD2. V lost 0 bases and J lost 7; bases outside the gene matches: 4. This CDR3 contains 15 residues. Germline V gives CDR1 LGHDT, CDR2 YNNKEL (reference sequence). In DNA form, the CDR3 reads TGTGCCAGCAGCCAAGATCGACTAGCGGCGAATGAGCAGTTCTTC. Translated: CASSQDRLAANEQFF.

The J gene is TRBJ1-2, the V gene TRBV6-6, with D maybe TRBD1 (6 bases). The CDR3 spans 13 residues. V gave up 1 base and J gave up 6 bases, with 9 bases separating them. Germline CDR1 reads MNHNY; CDR2 reads SVGAGI (reference sequence). The CDR3: CASSYFNRDGYTF. The CDR3 DNA follows: TGTGCCAGCAGTTACTTCAACAGGGATGGCTACACCTTC.

The CDR3 DNA sequence: TGTGCCAGCAGGGACCGGCGGGGGGCTTACTATGGCTACACCTTC. Amino acids: CASRDRRGAYYGYTF. The chain links TRBV28 to TRBJ1-2, with D possibly TRBD1 on 6 matching bases. Germline V gives CDR1 MDHEN, CDR2 SYDVKM. This CDR3 spans 15 amino acids. V gave up 6 bases and J gave up 3 bases, with 17 bases separating them.

This clone was seen only once. The V call is TRBV19, the J call TRBJ2-3; 10 bases agree with TRBD1. Losses at the gene ends were 5 bases for V and 3 bases for J; bases not matched to a gene: 5. Germline CDR1 and CDR2: LNHDA and SQIVND (reference sequence). The CDR3 spans 15 residues. In DNA form, the CDR3 reads TGTGCCAGTAGTTCACCGGGACAGGGGACAGATACGCAGTATTTT. It encodes CASSSPGQGTDTQYF.

This clone was seen once. The V call is TRBV12-1, the J call TRBJ2-2; the listed D gene, TRBD2, was not tested against the DNA. TRBV12-1 is deemed a pseudogene. The length of the CDR3 is 14 residues. CDR3 nucleotide sequence: TGTGCCAGCAGCTTTGCAGATGGGAGGGGGGAGCTGTTTTTT. The encoded protein is CASSFADGRGELFF.

The chain has TRBV2 and TRBJ1-5, with D unresolved. CDR1 and CDR2 (germline): SNHLY, FYNNEI. V was cut by 8 bases and J by 0 bases, with 8 bases left in between. The CDR3 runs to 13 residues. DNA for the CDR3: TGTGCCAGCGCATCAGATAGCAATCAGCCCCAGCATTTT. It specifies CASASDSNQPQHF.

V gene TRBV21-1 combines with J gene TRBJ1-1; TRBD1, the table's D call, lacks a check against the DNA. TRBV21-1 is a documented pseudogene. The CDR3 has 18 residues. The CDR3 DNA reads as TGTGCCAGCAGCAAAGTTACGGGGGACAGGGTGAAGGGGACTGAAGCTTTCTTT. It is translated as CASSKVTGDRVKGTEAFF.

CDR3 residues: CASRRLTAAEQFF. The DNA for the CDR3 is TGTGCCAGTCGTAGACTAACGGCAGCTGAGCAGTTCTTC. The chain is built from TRBV19 and TRBJ2-1; possibly TRBD2 for D (5 bases). Germline CDR1 and CDR2: LNHDA and SQIVND (reference sequence). CDR3 length: 13 amino acids. Trimming cost V 8 bases and J 9 bases, with 17 bases left between them.

The V gene is TRBV4-2, the J gene TRBJ1-2; no definite D call. CDR1 is LGHNA and CDR2 is YNFKEQ in the germline V gene. This CDR3 is built from 17 residues. The V gene lost 4 bases and the J gene lost 2 bases, with 20 bases spanning the gap. CDR3 sequence (DNA): TGTGCCAGCAGCCCCTTAGGGAGTGGGAGGACGAACTATGGCTACACCTTC. Protein sequence: CASSPLGSGRTNYGYTF.

CDR3 in amino acids: CASSLAPRDRGYGHRNTIYF. Here the CDR3 DNA reads TGCGCCAGCAGCTTGGCCCCGCGGGACAGGGGCTACGGCCACCGAAACACCATATATTTT. This chain links TRBV5-1 with TRBJ1-3, with 10 bases aligning to TRBD1. With V trimmed by 0 bases and J by 5 bases, 17 bases remained unmatched. The germline CDR1 and CDR2 sequences are SGHRS and YFSETQ. This CDR3 contains 20 residues.

The chain links TRBV9 to TRBJ2-1, with TRBD2 matching over 14 bases. Germline CDR1 reads SGDLS; CDR2 reads YYNGEE. The length of the CDR3 is 16 residues. V gave up 0 bases and J gave up 7 bases; unmatched junction bases: 3. For the CDR3, the DNA is TGTGCCAGCAGCGTAGATTGGACTAGCGGGGGGAATGAGCAGTTCTTC. Protein product: CASSVDWTSGGNEQFF.

The rearrangement uses TRBV2 and TRBJ2-3; TRBD1 is a possible D gene (5 bases). V lost 2 bases and J 6 bases, leaving 15 bases between the germline ends. CDR3 length equals 15 residues. Per germline, CDR1 SNHLY and CDR2 FYNNEI. The CDR3 region is CASSERSFRVDTQYF. CDR3 nucleotide sequence: TGTGCCAGCAGTGAACGGTCTTTCAGGGTCGATACGCAGTATTTT.

The chain joins TRBV6-5 to TRBJ2-7; 9 positions match TRBD1. V shed 4 bases, J shed 7 bases, and the junction held 5 bases outside the gene matches. In germline, CDR1 is MNHEY, CDR2 SVGAGI. There are 13 residues in the CDR3. CDR3 sequence (DNA): TGTGCCAGCAGTTGGGACAGGGAGGGAGAGCAGTACGTC. It is translated as CASSWDREGEQYV.

The chain combines TRBV6-2 or TRBV6-3 with TRBJ2-1; possibly TRBD2 for D (5 bases). CDR1 and CDR2 (germline): MNHEY, SVGEGT. The V and J ends lost 5 bases and 5 bases respectively, with 7 bases between them. The CDR3 is made up of 12 amino acids. This CDR3 is CASSRRNNEQFF. In nucleotides, the CDR3 is TGTGCCAGCAGTCGGAGGAACAATGAGCAGTTCTTC.

The table lists this clone with a count of one. The rearrangement joins TRBV4-3 to TRBJ1-2, with 9 bases lining up with TRBD1. The CDR3 contains 16 residues. V dropped 0 bases and J dropped 5; count of bases not matched to a gene: 7. The V gene's germline CDR1 is LGHNA and CDR2 YSLEER. This chain's CDR3 is CASSQDVVDRGYGYTF. CDR3 sequence (DNA): TGCGCCAGCAGCCAAGATGTGGTGGACAGGGGATATGGCTACACCTTC.

The chain employs TRBV7-9 and TRBJ1-5, with no clear D. The V end lost 2 bases, the J end lost 7 bases, and 9 bases lay between the germline ends. Germline V gene data show CDR1 as SEHNR and CDR2 as FQNEAQ (reference sequence). The CDR3 is 13 amino acids. CDR3: CASSLTVKQPQHF. In nucleotides, the CDR3 is TGTGCCAGCAGCTTAACTGTTAAACAGCCCCAGCATTTT.

The chain combines TRBV6-5 with TRBJ1-1, with D perhaps matching TRBD1 (5 bases). This CDR3 is built from 11 residues. V was trimmed by 4 bases and J by 9 bases, leaving 9 bases between them. Per germline, CDR1 MNHEY and CDR2 SVGAGI. The DNA of the CDR3 is TGTGCCAGCAGTTCGACAGTCAAAGCTTTCTTT. It specifies CASSSTVKAFF.

This clone was seen only a few times. The V and J genes are TRBV9 and TRBJ1-6; D gene ambiguous. The length of the CDR3 is 15 residues. Germline V gene lookup returns CDR1 SGDLS and CDR2 YYNGEE. The V end was cut by 4 bases, the J end by 0 bases, with 8 bases between. CDR3 bases: TGTGCCAGCAGCTTAGACGGCTCCTATAATTCACCCCTCCACTTT. Amino acid sequence: CASSLDGSYNSPLHF.

This sequence joins TRBV28 and TRBJ2-3, with 8 bases lining up with TRBD1. Germline CDR1 and CDR2: MDHEN and SYDVKM. V was clipped by 7 bases and J by 2 bases; unmatched bases: 8. The CDR3 is 15 residues long. DNA of the CDR3: TGTGCCAGCAATCGACAGGGGCAAAACACAGATACGCAGTATTTT. It is translated as CASNRQGQNTDTQYF.

The chain joins TRBV21-1 to TRBJ2-7; the DNA was not compared with TRBD1, the D call given in the table. TRBV21-1 counts as a pseudogene. CDR3 length equals 13 residues. CDR3 nucleotides: TGTGCCAGCACCTCTAACAGGGGGTACGAGCAGTACTTC. Its protein product is CASTSNRGYEQYF.

The chain combines TRBV29-1 with TRBJ2-2; D is ambiguous. Germline V lookup: CDR1 SQVTM, CDR2 ANQGSEA. Trimming cost V 4 bases and J 0 bases, with 12 bases left between them. The CDR3 is made up of 15 amino acids. In DNA form, the CDR3 reads TGCAGCGTTGCCCCGACTCGTGCGAACACCGGGGAGCTGTTTTTT. Amino acids: CSVAPTRANTGELFF.